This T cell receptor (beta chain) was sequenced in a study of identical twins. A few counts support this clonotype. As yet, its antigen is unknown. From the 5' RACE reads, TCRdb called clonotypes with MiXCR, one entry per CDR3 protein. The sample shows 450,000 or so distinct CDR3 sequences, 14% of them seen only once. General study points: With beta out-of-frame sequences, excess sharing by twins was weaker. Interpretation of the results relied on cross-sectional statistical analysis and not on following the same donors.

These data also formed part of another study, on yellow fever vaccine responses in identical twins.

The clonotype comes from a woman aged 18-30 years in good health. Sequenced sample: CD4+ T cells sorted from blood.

CDR3: CSVAKGVRGNTIYF. The CDR3, as DNA: TGCAGCGTTGCCAAAGGGGTTAGAGGAAACACCATATATTTT. The V and J genes are TRBV29-1 and TRBJ1-3, with a possible D match to TRBD1 (5 bases). Trimming shortened V by 4 bases and J by 4 bases, and 14 bases separated the two germline ends. This CDR3 has 14 residues. Germline CDR1 SQVTM, CDR2 ANQGSEA.